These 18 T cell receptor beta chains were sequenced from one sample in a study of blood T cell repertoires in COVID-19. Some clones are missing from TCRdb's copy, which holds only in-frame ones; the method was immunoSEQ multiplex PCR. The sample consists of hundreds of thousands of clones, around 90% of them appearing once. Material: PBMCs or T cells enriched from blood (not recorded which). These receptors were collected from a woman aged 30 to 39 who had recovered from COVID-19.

CDR3 protein: CASRWDRDLGDYTF. CDR3 bases: TGTGCCAGCAGATGGGACAGGGACTTAGGTGACTACACCTTC. V is TRBV4-2 and J is TRBJ1-2; 9 bases are shared with TRBD1. The germline gives CDR1 LGHNA, CDR2 YNFKEQ. V lost 6 bases, J lost 10 bases, and 12 bases stayed unmatched. The CDR3 totals 14 residues.

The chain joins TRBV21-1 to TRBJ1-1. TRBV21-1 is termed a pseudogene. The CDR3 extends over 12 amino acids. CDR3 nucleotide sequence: TGTGCCAACCCGTTGGGGAGAACTGAAGCTTTCTTT. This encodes CANPLGRTEAFF.

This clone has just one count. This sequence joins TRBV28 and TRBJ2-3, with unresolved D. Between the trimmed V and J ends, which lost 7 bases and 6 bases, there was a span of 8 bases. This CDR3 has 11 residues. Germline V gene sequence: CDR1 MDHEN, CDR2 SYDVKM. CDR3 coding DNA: TGTGCCAGCAAAATCCTGGATACGCAGTATTTT. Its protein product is CASKILDTQYF. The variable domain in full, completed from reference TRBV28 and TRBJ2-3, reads DVKVTQSSRYLVKRTGEKVFLECVQDMDHENMFWYRQDPGLGLRLIYFSYDVKMKEKGDIPEGYSVSREKKERFSLILESASTNQTSMYLCASKILDTQYFGPGTRLTVL.

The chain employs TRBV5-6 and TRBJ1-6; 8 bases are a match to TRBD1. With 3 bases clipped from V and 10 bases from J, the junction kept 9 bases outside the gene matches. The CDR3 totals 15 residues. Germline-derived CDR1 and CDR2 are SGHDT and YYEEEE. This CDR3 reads CASSYRTGWESPLHF. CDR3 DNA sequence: TGTGCCAGCAGCTATCGGACAGGGTGGGAGTCACCCCTCCACTTT.

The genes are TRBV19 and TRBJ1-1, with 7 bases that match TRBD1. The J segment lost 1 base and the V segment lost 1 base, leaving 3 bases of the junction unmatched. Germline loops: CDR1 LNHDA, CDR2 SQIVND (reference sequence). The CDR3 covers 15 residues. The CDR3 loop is CASSIGGQWNTEAFF. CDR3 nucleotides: TGTGCCAGTAGTATAGGGGGACAGTGGAACACTGAAGCTTTCTTT.

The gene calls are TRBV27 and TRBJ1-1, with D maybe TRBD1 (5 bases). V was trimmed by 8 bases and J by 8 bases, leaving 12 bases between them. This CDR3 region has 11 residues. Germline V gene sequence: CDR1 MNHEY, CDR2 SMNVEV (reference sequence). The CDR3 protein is CASRREGEAFF. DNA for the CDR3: TGTGCCAGCCGCAGGGAAGGGGAAGCTTTCTTT.

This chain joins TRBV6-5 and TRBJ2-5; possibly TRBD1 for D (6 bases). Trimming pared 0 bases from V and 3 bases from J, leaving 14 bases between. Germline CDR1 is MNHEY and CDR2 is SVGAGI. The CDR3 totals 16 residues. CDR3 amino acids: CASSYSHRVTEETQYF. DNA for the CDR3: TGTGCCAGCAGTTACTCTCACAGGGTCACAGAAGAGACCCAGTACTTC.

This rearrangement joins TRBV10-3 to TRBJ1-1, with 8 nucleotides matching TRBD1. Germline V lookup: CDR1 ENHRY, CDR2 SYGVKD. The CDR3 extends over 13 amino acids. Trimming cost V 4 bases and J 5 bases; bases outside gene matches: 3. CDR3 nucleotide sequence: TGTGCCATCAGTGGGACAGGGCGGACTGAAGCTTTCTTT. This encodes CAISGTGRTEAFF.

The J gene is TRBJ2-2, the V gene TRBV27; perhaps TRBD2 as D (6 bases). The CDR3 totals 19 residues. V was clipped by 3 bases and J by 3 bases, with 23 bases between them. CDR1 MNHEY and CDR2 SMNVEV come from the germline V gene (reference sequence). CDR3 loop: CASSLSSSNPGLYTGELFF. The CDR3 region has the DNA TGTGCCAGCAGTTTGTCTTCGTCTAATCCGGGACTTTACACCGGGGAGCTGTTTTTT.

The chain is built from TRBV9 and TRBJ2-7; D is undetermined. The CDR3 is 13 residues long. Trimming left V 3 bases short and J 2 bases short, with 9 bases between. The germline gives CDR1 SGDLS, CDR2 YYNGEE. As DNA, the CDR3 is TGTGCCAGCAGCGACGACATTCCCTACGAGCAGTACTTC. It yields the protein CASSDDIPYEQYF.

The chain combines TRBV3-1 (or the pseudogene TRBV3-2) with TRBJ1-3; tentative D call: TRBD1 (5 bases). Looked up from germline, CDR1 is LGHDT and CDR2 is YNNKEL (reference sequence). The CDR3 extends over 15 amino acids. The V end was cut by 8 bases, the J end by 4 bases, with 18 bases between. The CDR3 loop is CASQGVAVSGNTIYF. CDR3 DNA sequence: TGTGCCAGCCAGGGCGTCGCGGTCAGCGGAAACACCATATATTTT.

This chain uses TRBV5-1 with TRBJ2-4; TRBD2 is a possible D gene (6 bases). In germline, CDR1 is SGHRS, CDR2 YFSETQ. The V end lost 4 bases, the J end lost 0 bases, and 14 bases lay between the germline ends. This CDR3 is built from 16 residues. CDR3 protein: CASSVRTTQAKNIQYF. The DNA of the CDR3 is TGCGCCAGCAGCGTTCGGACTACTCAAGCCAAAAACATTCAGTACTTC.

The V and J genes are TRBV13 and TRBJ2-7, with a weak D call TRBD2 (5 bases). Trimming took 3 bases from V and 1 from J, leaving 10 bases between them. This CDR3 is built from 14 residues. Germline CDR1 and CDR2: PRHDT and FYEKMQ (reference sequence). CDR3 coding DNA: TGTGCCAGCAGCTTCGAGGGAACTTCCTACGAGCAGTACTTC. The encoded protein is CASSFEGTSYEQYF.

In DNA, the CDR3 is TGTGCCAGTAGTATTGGAGGGATGAACACTGAAGCTTTCTTT. Translating gives CASSIGGMNTEAFF. This chain links TRBV19 with TRBJ1-1; D is unclear. The CDR3 covers 14 residues. Trimming cost V 3 bases and J 0 bases, with 8 bases left between them. In germline, CDR1 is LNHDA, CDR2 SQIVND (reference sequence).

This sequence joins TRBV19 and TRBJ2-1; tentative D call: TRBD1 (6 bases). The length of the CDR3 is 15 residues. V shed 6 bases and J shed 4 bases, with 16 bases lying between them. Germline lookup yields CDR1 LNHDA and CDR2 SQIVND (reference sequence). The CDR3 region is CASRGWGQTYNEQFF. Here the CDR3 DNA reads TGTGCCAGTAGGGGGTGGGGACAAACTTACAATGAGCAGTTCTTC. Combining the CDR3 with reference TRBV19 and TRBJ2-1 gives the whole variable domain DGGITQSPKYLFRKEGQNVTLSCEQNLNHDAMYWYRQDPGQGLRLIYYSQIVNDFQKGDIAEGYSVSREKKESFPLTVTSAQKNPTAFYLCASRGWGQTYNEQFFGPGTRLTVL.

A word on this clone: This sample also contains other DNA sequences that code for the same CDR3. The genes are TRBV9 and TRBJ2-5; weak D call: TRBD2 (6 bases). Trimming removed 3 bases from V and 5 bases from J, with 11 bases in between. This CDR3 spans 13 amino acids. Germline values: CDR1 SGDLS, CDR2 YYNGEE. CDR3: CASSATGGETQYF. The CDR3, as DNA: TGTGCCAGCAGCGCCACTGGGGGGGAGACCCAGTACTTC. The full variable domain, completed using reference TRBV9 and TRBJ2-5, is DSGVTQTPKHLITATGQRVTLRCSPRSGDLSVYWYQQSLDQGLQFLIQYYNGEERAKGNILERFSAQQFPDLHSELNLSSLELGDSALYFCASSATGGETQYFGPGTRLLVL.

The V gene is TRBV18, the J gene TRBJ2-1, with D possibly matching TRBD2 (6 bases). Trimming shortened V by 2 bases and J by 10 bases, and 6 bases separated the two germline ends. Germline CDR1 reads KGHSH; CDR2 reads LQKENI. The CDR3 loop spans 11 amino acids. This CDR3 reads CASSPAGEQFF. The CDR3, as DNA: TGTGCCAGCTCACCAGCGGGGGAGCAGTTCTTC.

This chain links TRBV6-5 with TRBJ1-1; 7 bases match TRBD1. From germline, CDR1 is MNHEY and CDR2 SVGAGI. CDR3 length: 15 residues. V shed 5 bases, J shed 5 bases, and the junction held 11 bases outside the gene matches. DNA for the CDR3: TGTGCCAGCAGTACCCGAGGGGGCGGCGGGACTGAAGCTTTCTTT. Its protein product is CASSTRGGGGTEAFF.